Below, 26 T cell receptor beta chains from the same sample are listed, as sequenced in a study of T-cell reconstitution after alpha-beta-depleted transplantation in children. This sample's TCRbeta library carried unique molecular identifier barcodes. TCRdb reprocessed the PCR reads via MiXCR and lists one record per CDR3 protein. The table shows 550,000 to 800,000 distinct CDR3 sequences, with less than 15% occurring only once. The sequenced sample was PBMCs, obtained before TCRalphabeta/CD19-depleted stem cell transplant. All receptors come from a girl aged 2 to 9 with congenital amegakaryocytic thrombocytopenia, due to receive a stem cell transplant.

In this sample, this clonotype turned up many times. The rearrangement links TRBV7-9 to TRBJ1-1; D may be TRBD1 (6 bases). Trimming removed 4 bases at V and 2 bases at J, with 11 bases between. This CDR3 is built from 14 residues. Per germline, CDR1 SEHNR and CDR2 FQNEAQ (reference sequence). CDR3 in DNA: TGTGCCAGCAGCTATGGGACAAAAAACACTGAAGCTTTCTTT. Translated, it gives CASSYGTKNTEAFF.

This clonotype was recorded at least ten times. The rearrangement uses TRBV5-1 and TRBJ1-5; D might be TRBD1 (5 bases). CDR3 size: 14 residues. V shed 3 bases and J shed 3 bases, with 10 bases lying between them. Germline loops: CDR1 SGHRS, CDR2 YFSETQ. Written as DNA, the CDR3 is TGCGCCAGCAGCTGGAGGGACGACAATCAGCCCCAGCATTTT. Amino acid sequence: CASSWRDDNQPQHF.

This clonotype turned up a few times. The gene calls are TRBV7-6 and TRBJ1-4; TRBD1 agrees at 8 bases. The CDR3 extends over 16 amino acids. CDR1 is SGHVS, CDR2 FNYEAQ, per germline. With V trimmed by 5 bases and J by 6 bases, 11 bases remained unmatched. CDR3 sequence (DNA): TGTGCCAGCAGCCCCGGTGGGGGACAGGAATATGAAAAACTGTTTTTT. Its translation is CASSPGGGQEYEKLFF.

In this sample, this clonotype turned up many times. The rearrangement joins TRBV5-1 to TRBJ2-7; the D gene could be TRBD1 or TRBD2 (5 bases each). The CDR3 is 14 residues long. V shed 5 bases and J shed 2 bases, with 14 bases lying between them. CDR1 and CDR2 from the germline V gene are SGHRS and YFSETQ. The CDR3 bases are TGCGCCAGCAGGGGGGACCTCCGAGCCTACGAGCAGTACTTC. It encodes CASRGDLRAYEQYF.

This clonotype was picked up many times. Its ends do not fully match the called genes, so a read error is possible. The chain combines TRBV20-1 with TRBJ2-3; D remains ambiguous. CDR1 DFQATT and CDR2 SNEGSKA come from the germline V gene (reference sequence). This CDR3 contains 10 residues. Here the CDR3 DNA reads TGCAGTGCTAAAGACTCCCACCTCTTTTTT. Translation: CSAKDSHLFF.

This clonotype was observed many times. This chain joins TRBV20-1 and TRBJ2-2, with a tentative D call TRBD1 (8 bases). The CDR3 loop spans 14 amino acids. Trimming took 6 bases from V and 4 from J, leaving 15 bases between them. Germline CDR1 and CDR2: DFQATT and SNEGSKA (reference sequence). CDR3 sequence: CSAHRGGATGELFF. CDR3 coding DNA: TGCAGTGCCCACAGGGGGGGCGCCACCGGGGAGCTGTTTTTT.

In regard to this clonotype: This clone may be a read error of a much larger clone one base away. For the CDR3, the DNA is TGTGCCAGCAGCCCCGGGACGGACGATGGCGACACCTTC. Translated: CASSPGTDDGDTF. This rearrangement joins TRBV7-9 to TRBJ1-2, with D perhaps matching TRBD1 (5 bases). This CDR3 has 13 amino acids. CDR1 and CDR2 (germline): SEHNR, FQNEAQ (reference sequence).

The chain joins TRBV7-2 to TRBJ2-3, with 7 bases that match TRBD2. Germline V gene sequence: CDR1 SGHTA, CDR2 FQGNSA. Trimming at V came to 2 bases and at J to 2 bases, leaving 4 bases not matched to a gene. CDR3 length: 15 amino acids. The CDR3 loop is CASSLNGRNTDTQYF. In DNA form, the CDR3 reads TGTGCCAGCAGCTTAAACGGGAGGAACACAGATACGCAGTATTTT.

In this sample, this clonotype turned up once. The genes are TRBV20-1 and TRBJ2-7, with D possibly being TRBD2 (5 bases). The V and J ends lost 0 bases and 4 bases respectively, with 19 bases between them. This CDR3 is built from 16 residues. Germline V lookup: CDR1 DFQATT, CDR2 SNEGSKA (reference sequence). In DNA, the CDR3 is TGCAGTGCTAGAGATCAACGGACCAGCGGTGGGTACGAGCAGTACTTC. Its translation is CSARDQRTSGGYEQYF.

This clonotype was seen ten or more times. The V call is TRBV2, the J call TRBJ2-3, with TRBD2 matching 12 bases. The CDR3 has 18 residues. Trimming cost V 5 bases and J 2 bases; bases outside gene matches: 11. Germline CDR1 and CDR2: SNHLY and FYNNEI. The CDR3 DNA reads TGTGCCAGCAGTAGACTACTTCGGACTAGCGGGACCACAGATACGCAGTATTTT. It translates to CASSRLLRTSGTTDTQYF.

This rearrangement joins TRBV10-3 to TRBJ2-7; 9 bases line up with TRBD1. The J segment lost 5 bases and the V segment lost 6 bases, leaving 14 bases of the junction unmatched. This CDR3 contains 16 residues. CDR1 and CDR2 from the germline V gene are ENHRY and SYGVKD. This CDR3 reads CAISAPGTGIPHEQYF. CDR3 DNA: TGTGCCATCAGCGCACCCGGGACAGGGATTCCCCACGAGCAGTACTTC.

This clonotype has just a few counts. The rearrangement uses TRBV7-9 and TRBJ2-1; D perhaps matches TRBD2 (6 bases). The germline V gene encodes CDR1 SEHNR and CDR2 FQNEAQ (reference sequence). This CDR3 is 15 amino acids long. V was clipped by 5 bases and J by 5 bases, with 16 bases between them. Here the CDR3 reads CASSGPGALHNEQFF. The CDR3 DNA reads TGTGCCAGCAGCGGGCCGGGAGCACTTCACAATGAGCAGTTCTTC.

This clonotype was seen only a few times. The chain employs TRBV5-1 and TRBJ2-7; D not resolved. V lost 0 bases and J lost 6, with 7 bases in between. This CDR3 region has 12 residues. CDR1 is SGHRS, CDR2 YFSETQ, per germline. The CDR3: CASSLGVAEQYF. CDR3 nucleotides: TGCGCCAGCAGCTTGGGTGTTGCCGAGCAGTACTTC.

This clonotype was detected a few times. The genes are TRBV12-3 or TRBV12-4 and TRBJ2-7; no firm D call. The germline V and J ends were trimmed by 5 bases and 7 bases, with 15 bases remaining between them. This CDR3 is 13 amino acids long. The chain's CDR3 is CASSPYMLREQYF. In nucleotides, the CDR3 is TGTGCCAGCAGTCCATACATGCTTCGGGAGCAGTACTTC.

In this sample, this clonotype turned up a few times. This sequence joins TRBV5-1 and TRBJ2-3, with D hard to call. This CDR3 has 17 residues. The V end lost 0 bases, the J end lost 0 bases, and 14 bases lay between the germline ends. Germline values: CDR1 SGHRS, CDR2 YFSETQ. CDR3 sequence (DNA): TGCGCCAGCAGCTTGGTGTCAGGTGATTCCAGCACAGATACGCAGTATTTT. Protein product: CASSLVSGDSSTDTQYF. Supplemented by reference TRBV5-1 and TRBJ2-3, the full variable domain reads KAGVTQTPRYLIKTRGQQVTLSCSPISGHRSVSWYQQTPGQGLQFLFEYFSETQRNKGNFPGRFSGRQFSNSRSEMNVSTLELGDSALYLCASSLVSGDSSTDTQYFGPGTRLTVL.

This clonotype occurred a few times. The rearrangement joins TRBV7-2 to TRBJ2-2; possibly TRBD1 or TRBD2 for D (5 bases each). The CDR3 consists of 15 residues. Germline V gene lookup returns CDR1 SGHTA and CDR2 FQGNSA. V was cut by 1 base and J by 4 bases, with 10 bases left in between. The CDR3 is CASSLVWGITGELFF. The CDR3 DNA follows: TGTGCCAGCAGCTTAGTATGGGGGATCACCGGGGAGCTGTTTTTT.

This clonotype has a count of ten or more. The chain has TRBV28 and TRBJ1-4; the D is unclear. There are 12 residues in the CDR3. Germline V gene data show CDR1 as MDHEN and CDR2 as SYDVKM. The V end was cut by 6 bases, the J end by 3 bases, with 5 bases between. CDR3 region: CASRIANEKLFF. CDR3 nucleotide sequence: TGTGCCAGCAGGATAGCTAATGAAAAACTGTTTTTT.

In its sample, this clonotype was seen many times. CDR3 loop: CASSQDAGSNPYEQYF. CDR3 coding DNA: TGTGCCAGCAGCCAAGATGCTGGTTCGAATCCCTACGAGCAGTACTTC. The chain carries TRBV4-2 and TRBJ2-7; D not resolved. The CDR3 is made up of 16 amino acids. From germline, CDR1 is LGHNA and CDR2 YNFKEQ. V lost 0 bases to trimming and J lost 2 bases, with 14 bases between them.

The DNA for the CDR3 is TGCGCCAGTAAAGGACCGGGACAGGGGCCGAACACTGAAGCTTTCTTT. Translated: CASKGPGQGPNTEAFF. V and J are TRBV5-1 and TRBJ1-1, with 10 bases matching TRBD1. The CDR3 runs 16 residues. The germline V gene encodes CDR1 SGHRS and CDR2 YFSETQ. V lost 8 bases, J lost 1 base, and 11 bases stayed unmatched.

The chain has TRBV12-3 or TRBV12-4 and TRBJ2-3, with a possible D match to TRBD2 (5 bases). The CDR3 covers 14 residues. With 5 bases removed from V and 5 bases from J, the gap between germline ends came to 14 bases. CDR3 protein: CASSRTPREDTQYF. Written as DNA, the CDR3 is TGTGCCAGCAGTCGTACCCCTCGGGAAGATACGCAGTATTTT.

This clonotype was seen many times. The chain recombines TRBV10-3 with TRBJ2-3, with D tentatively TRBD2 (6 bases). The CDR3 is made up of 14 amino acids. V was clipped by 2 bases and J by 2 bases, with 8 bases between them. Germline V gene data show CDR1 as ENHRY and CDR2 as SYGVKD. CDR3 sequence reads: CAISEAGITDTQYF. The CDR3 DNA is TGTGCCATCAGTGAGGCGGGAATCACAGATACGCAGTATTTT.

V is TRBV12-3 or TRBV12-4 and J is TRBJ2-7; TRBD2 might be the D (6 bases). The CDR3 totals 16 residues. The V gene lost 3 bases and the J gene lost 6 bases, with 21 bases spanning the gap. For the CDR3, the DNA is TGTGCCAGCAGTTTGGTCGTTTATGGGGGGTCGGGCGAGCAGTACTTC. Translated, it gives CASSLVVYGGSGEQYF.

This clonotype was seen a handful of times. The rearrangement links TRBV20-1 to TRBJ2-1; 8 nucleotides align to TRBD2. V lost 5 bases to trimming and J lost 9 bases; unmatched junction nucleotides: 15. The CDR3 spans 15 residues. CDR1 and CDR2 from the germline V gene are DFQATT and SNEGSKA (reference sequence). The CDR3 sequence is CSALHSGTVRSEQFF. Written as DNA, the CDR3 is TGCAGTGCTCTACATAGCGGGACTGTCCGAAGTGAGCAGTTCTTC.

With regard to this clonotype: The germline gene is not matched at one end of the junction; a read error may be the cause. The CDR3 region has the DNA TGCTGTGCTAGAACCCAGGGGGGACCAAATCAGCCCCAGCATTTT. Amino acid sequence: CCARTQGGPNQPQHF. The chain couples TRBV20-1 to TRBJ1-5, with TRBD1 matching over 7 bases. Germline V gives CDR1 DFQATT, CDR2 SNEGSKA (reference sequence). This CDR3 has 15 residues.

This clonotype was recorded many times. The chain carries TRBV11-2 and TRBJ2-2, with 8 bases aligning to TRBD1. The trim removed 3 bases at V and 6 bases at J, leaving 6 bases unmatched. This CDR3 is built from 15 residues. Germline values: CDR1 SGHAT, CDR2 FQNNGV. The CDR3 DNA is TGTGCCAGCAGCTTTTGGGACAGGCTACCCGGGGAGCTGTTTTTT. As protein: CASSFWDRLPGELFF. Full variable domain (remainder filled in from reference TRBV11-2 and TRBJ2-2): EAGVAQSPRYKIIEKRQSVAFWCNPISGHATLYWYQQILGQGPKLLIQFQNNGVVDDSQLPKDRFSAERLKGVDSTLKIQPAKLEDSAVYLCASSFWDRLPGELFFGEGSRLTVL.

This clonotype was counted at least ten times. The chain couples TRBV29-1 to TRBJ2-2, with 7 bases lining up with TRBD1. The germline gives CDR1 SQVTM, CDR2 ANQGSEA. The CDR3 loop spans 14 amino acids. The junction had 6 bases not matched to a gene; V was cut back by 4 bases and J by 4 bases. Here the CDR3 reads CSVVDRVSTGELFF. The CDR3 nucleotides read TGCAGCGTTGTCGACAGGGTGAGCACCGGGGAGCTGTTTTTT.